The T cell receptor (beta chain) described here comes from a study of T cell responses to AZD1222 COVID-19 vaccine. Study observations and caveats: Only a handful of AZD1222 recipients, six or seven in all, had baseline seropositivity. Close to half of all spike-specific TCRs reportedly target regions of the variants that are unmutated. The span of vaccine-associated CD4 TCRs extended across spike, with dominance at 160-218 and 743-854.

CDR1 and CDR2 from the germline V gene are SGHDT and YYEEEE. With 4 bases removed from V and 10 bases from J, the gap between germline ends came to 15 bases. The CDR3 contains 13 residues. Points on this clone: The antigen is unknown.

Second-dose timings of about 4 or about 12 weeks were pooled. The data were produced by immunoSEQ multiplex PCR, yet TCRdb's version contains in-frame clones alone and is incomplete. The table includes fewer than 150,000 clones, roughly 90% detected once. Sequencing was performed on peripheral blood, taken 28 days after the second AZD1222 dose. This TCR derives from an adult who received the AZD1222 COVID-19 vaccine. The rearrangement uses TRBV5-6 and TRBJ2-1; D is perhaps TRBD2 (7 bases). CDR3 protein: CASSPRGAGEQFF. CDR3 coding DNA: TGTGCCAGCAGCCCACGGGGGGCCGGGGAGCAGTTCTTC.